One and the same sample provided the 23 T cell receptor beta chains below, sequenced in a study of spatial heterogeneity in lung cancer. Using its own MiXCR run on the 5' RACE reads, TCRdb lists one record per CDR3 protein. The sample shows 9,500 to 15,000 distinct CDR3 sequences, about 6% of them seen only once. Time point indicated: sample taken at primary tumor resection. Without sorting, whole RNA was sequenced from tumor, nontumor lung or frozen PBMC. Sequences were derived from normal lung tissue next to the tumor, sampled at surgery. These receptors were obtained from a male donor with early-stage non-small cell lung cancer.

In its sample, this clonotype was seen many times. This beta chain appears as a stray read in a library generated for alpha chains; its size is not informative. The chain recombines TRBV7-9 with TRBJ1-1; 9 bases fit TRBD1. J gave up 1 base and V 1 base, and 1 base lay outside the gene matches. Germline CDR1 SEHNR, CDR2 FQNEAQ (reference sequence). The CDR3 has 15 amino acids. CDR3 DNA sequence: TGTGCCAGCAGCTTAGAGACAGGGGGGAACACTGAAGCTTTCTTT. Translating gives CASSLETGGNTEAFF.

About this clonotype itself: Little can be read into the size of this beta chain, an off-target read in a library designed for alpha chains. The V gene is TRBV7-2, the J gene TRBJ2-3; D uncertain. The CDR3 spans 13 residues. The germline V gene encodes CDR1 SGHTA and CDR2 FQGNSA. Trimming pared 2 bases from V and 4 bases from J, leaving 7 bases between. The CDR3 loop is CASSLSAADTQYF. CDR3 DNA: TGTGCCAGCAGCTTATCGGCAGCAGATACGCAGTATTTT.

This clonotype was seen repeatedly, ten times or more. This beta chain is off target for a library built for alpha chains, so its abundance means little. The chain has TRBV5-4 and TRBJ2-3; D remains unclear. The CDR3 loop spans 14 amino acids. V was cut by 3 bases and J by 0 bases, with 8 bases left in between. From germline, CDR1 is SGHNT and CDR2 YYREEE (reference sequence). The CDR3 DNA sequence: TGTGCCAGCAGCTCGCCCCTCAGCACAGATACGCAGTATTTT. Encoded protein: CASSSPLSTDTQYF.

This clonotype was seen many times. For a library built for alpha chains, this beta chain is a stray read; little rests on its size. The chain links TRBV20-1 to TRBJ1-2; tentatively, D is TRBD1 (5 bases). Germline V lookup: CDR1 DFQATT, CDR2 SNEGSKA (reference sequence). The CDR3 length is 12 residues. Trimming left V 6 bases short and J 8 bases short, with 16 bases between. Written as DNA, the CDR3 is TGCAGTGCCGCTGGACACTCGTCCGGCTACACCTTC. Protein sequence: CSAAGHSSGYTF.

This clonotype came up a few times. Because the library targeted alpha chains, this beta chain is an off-target read whose size means little. The chain is built from TRBV9 and TRBJ2-5; no firm D call. This CDR3 spans 15 amino acids. V lost 3 bases and J lost 5, with 17 bases in between. Germline V CDR1 and CDR2: SGDLS, YYNGEE. The CDR3: CASSAGSIGAETQYF. The CDR3 DNA is TGTGCCAGCAGCGCCGGCTCGATCGGAGCGGAGACCCAGTACTTC.

In this sample, this clonotype is medium-sized (0.01 to 0.1%). Within a library made for alpha chains, this beta chain is off target, and its count is uninformative. The chain has TRBV7-8 and TRBJ1-2, with D perhaps matching TRBD1 (6 bases). Per the germline V gene, CDR1 is SGHVS and CDR2 is FQNEAQ. V lost 4 bases, J lost 4 bases, and 10 bases lay in between. The CDR3 has 13 amino acids. CDR3 residues: CASSSTRGYGYTF. CDR3 in DNA: TGTGCCAGCAGCTCCACCAGGGGCTATGGCTACACCTTC.

Sample share makes this clonotype medium-sized. This beta chain appears as a stray read in a library generated for alpha chains; its size is not informative. The chain uses TRBV20-1 and TRBJ2-5; D might be TRBD1 or TRBD2, each matching 5 bases. The V gene lost 3 bases and the J gene lost 0 bases, with 14 bases spanning the gap. The CDR3 spans 15 residues. The germline V gene has CDR1 DFQATT and CDR2 SNEGSKA (reference sequence). The CDR3 reads CSASTRGAYQETQYF. The DNA for the CDR3 is TGCAGTGCTAGTACTAGAGGGGCGTACCAAGAGACCCAGTACTTC.

Many counts were recorded for this clonotype. This beta chain came through as a stray read in a library set up for alpha chains, and its size says little. The gene calls are TRBV5-1 and TRBJ2-5, with TRBD2 identical over 11 bases. This CDR3 region has 15 residues. The V gene end was trimmed by 6 bases and the J gene end by 2 bases; junction bases not matched to a gene: 6. Germline assignment: CDR1 SGHRS and CDR2 YFSETQ. The CDR3 coding sequence is TGCGCCAGCAACAGGGGACTAGCGGAGCAAGAGACCCAGTACTTC. Protein product: CASNRGLAEQETQYF.

This clonotype was found a few times. As an off-target read in a library built for alpha chains, this beta chain has a frequency of little significance. This chain uses TRBV18 with TRBJ1-6; tentative D call: TRBD1 (5 bases). The V gene lost 2 bases and the J gene lost 7 bases, with 6 bases spanning the gap. CDR1 and CDR2 from the germline V gene are KGHSH and LQKENI. The CDR3 loop spans 13 amino acids. In nucleotides, the CDR3 is TGTGCCAGCTCACCAGGGGACAATTCACCCCTCCACTTT. Protein: CASSPGDNSPLHF.

This clonotype was found a few times. As an off-target read in a library built for alpha chains, this beta chain has a frequency of little significance. The CDR3 loop is CASRWTGAYEQYF. CDR3 nucleotides: TGTGCCAGCAGGTGGACAGGGGCCTACGAGCAGTACTTC. The chain joins TRBV6-6 to TRBJ2-7; 9 bases map to TRBD1. V lost 6 bases, J lost 2 bases, and 2 bases stayed unmatched. CDR1 MNHNY and CDR2 SVGAGI come from the germline V gene (reference sequence). This CDR3 is 13 amino acids long.

By proportion, this clonotype is medium-sized. This beta chain was picked up by a library intended for alpha chains and is off target, so its count carries little meaning. The V and J genes are TRBV6-2 or TRBV6-3 and TRBJ2-1, with D tentatively TRBD1 or TRBD2 (5 bases each). CDR3 length: 13 amino acids. V lost 3 bases to trimming and J lost 10 bases, with 13 bases between them. Germline V CDR1 and CDR2: MNHEY, SVGEGT. The CDR3 is CASSYGTHGEQFF. In nucleotides, the CDR3 is TGTGCCAGCAGTTATGGGACCCACGGGGAGCAGTTCTTC.

This clonotype was found many times. This beta chain is a stray sequence in a library constructed for alpha chains; its clone size is not meaningful. The chain combines TRBV20-1 with TRBJ2-2; 9 bases line up with TRBD2. Germline CDR1 is DFQATT and CDR2 is SNEGSKA (reference sequence). V shed 2 bases, J shed 5 bases, and the junction held 9 bases outside the gene matches. This CDR3 has 16 residues. The CDR3 reads CSARISGRGGTGELFF. The CDR3 DNA reads TGCAGTGCTAGAATTAGCGGGAGAGGAGGAACCGGGGAGCTGTTTTTT.

Many counts were recorded for this clonotype. This beta chain appears as a stray read in a library generated for alpha chains; its size is not informative. This rearrangement joins TRBV18 to TRBJ2-2; D may be TRBD1 (6 bases). The germline V and J ends were trimmed by 8 bases and 2 bases, with 12 bases remaining between them. Germline loops: CDR1 KGHSH, CDR2 LQKENI. The CDR3 consists of 14 residues. Here the CDR3 DNA reads TGTGCCAGCATAAAGGACAGAAACACCGGGGAGCTGTTTTTT. Amino acids: CASIKDRNTGELFF.

This clonotype was seen many times. The library was prepared for alpha chains; this beta chain is a stray read, so its frequency means little. This chain uses TRBV12-3 or TRBV12-4 with TRBJ1-3; TRBD1 might be the D (6 bases). V lost 3 bases and J lost 2, with 14 bases in between. There are 16 residues in the CDR3. Here the CDR3 reads CASSFGTNRAGNTIYF. CDR3 DNA: TGTGCCAGCAGTTTCGGGACGAACAGGGCTGGAAACACCATATATTTT.

Details on this clonotype: This beta chain is a stray read from a library made for alpha chains; its abundance is not meaningful. This chain uses TRBV5-1 with TRBJ2-7; 8 bases fit TRBD2. Germline CDR1 reads SGHRS; CDR2 reads YFSETQ. This CDR3 contains 14 residues. V was pared by 3 bases and J by 6 bases, with 8 bases of the junction left unmatched. As DNA, the CDR3 is TGCGCCAGCAGCTCCTCCACAGGGACTAGCGAGCAGTACTTC. Amino acids: CASSSSTGTSEQYF.

This clonotype has just a few counts. The library was prepared for alpha chains; this beta chain is a stray read, so its frequency means little. This chain joins TRBV7-2 and TRBJ2-5; 8 bases are a match to TRBD2. This CDR3 has 15 residues. V was pared by 3 bases and J by 4 bases, with 7 bases of the junction left unmatched. From germline, CDR1 is SGHTA and CDR2 FQGNSA. CDR3 in amino acids: CASSLVAGGTETQYF. Here the CDR3 DNA reads TGTGCCAGCAGCTTGGTCGCGGGAGGCACAGAGACCCAGTACTTC.

The table lists this clonotype with many counts. The library was built for alpha chains, so this beta chain is an off-target read and its size means little. V and J are TRBV12-5 and TRBJ2-1, with no clear D. The CDR3 has 14 amino acids. Germline loops: CDR1 LGHNT, CDR2 FRNRAP. With 8 bases removed from V and 2 bases from J, the gap between germline ends came to 13 bases. As DNA, the CDR3 is TGTGCTAGTAACCTAGGAGTGCCCTACAATGAGCAGTTCTTC. Encoded protein: CASNLGVPYNEQFF.

This clonotype was seen ten or more times. A library prepared for alpha chains yielded this beta chain as an off-target read; its size is of little meaning. The chain links TRBV18 to TRBJ2-1, with D possibly being TRBD1 (5 bases). The CDR3 is made up of 16 amino acids. Between the trimmed V and J ends, which lost 0 bases and 3 bases, there was a span of 12 bases. Looked up from germline, CDR1 is KGHSH and CDR2 is LQKENI. As DNA, the CDR3 is TGTGCCAGCTCACCACCTTACAGGAGCGACTACAATGAGCAGTTCTTC. It encodes CASSPPYRSDYNEQFF.

There are many counts of this clonotype. This beta chain represents an off-target read in a library built for alpha chains; its size is of limited meaning. V usage is TRBV18 and J usage is TRBJ2-1, with D tentatively TRBD1 or TRBD2 (5 bases each). Trimming cost V 3 bases and J 13 bases, with 13 bases left between them. The length of the CDR3 is 12 residues. Germline V gene lookup returns CDR1 KGHSH and CDR2 LQKENI. The CDR3 protein is CASSPLPRDQFF. The CDR3 DNA is TGTGCCAGCTCACCCCTCCCCAGGGACCAGTTCTTC.

As to this clonotype: Being off target in a library aimed at alpha chains, this beta chain has a size of little meaning. J is TRBJ2-3 and V is TRBV24-1; D is ambiguous. This CDR3 is built from 13 residues. Trimming took 6 bases from V and 2 from J, leaving 8 bases between them. Germline V gives CDR1 KGHDR, CDR2 SFDVKD. The CDR3: CATSSGPTDTQYF. The CDR3 DNA reads as TGTGCCACCAGTTCAGGACCCACAGATACGCAGTATTTT.

Points on this clonotype: For a library built for alpha chains, this beta chain is a stray read; little rests on its size. In nucleotides, the CDR3 is TGTGCCAGCAGCCAAGATCGGGCAGGCTGGCATGGCTACACCTTC. Its protein product is CASSQDRAGWHGYTF. The V gene is TRBV3-2, the J gene TRBJ1-2. TRBV3-2 is a documented pseudogene. The CDR3 is 15 residues long.

By sample share, this clonotype is medium-sized. This beta chain slipped into a library made for alpha chains as a stray read, so its size is not meaningful. The J gene is TRBJ2-1, the V gene TRBV6-6, with 12 bases aligning to TRBD2. The trim removed 4 bases at V and 6 bases at J, leaving 7 bases unmatched. Germline V gene sequence: CDR1 MNHNY, CDR2 SVGAGI (reference sequence). CDR3 size: 16 residues. The CDR3 sequence: CASSSASSGRGNEQFF. In nucleotides, the CDR3 is TGTGCCAGCAGTTCCGCGTCTAGCGGGAGGGGCAATGAGCAGTTCTTC.

This clonotype is termed medium-sized. A library made for alpha chains picked up this beta chain off target, so its size means little. The chain couples TRBV29-1 to TRBJ2-3, with D tentatively TRBD2 (5 bases). The CDR3 is 13 residues long. CDR1 is SQVTM, CDR2 ANQGSEA, per germline. V lost 8 bases to trimming and J lost 4 bases, with 16 bases between them. The CDR3 coding sequence is TGCAGCCTTGGGTTCGGGGTACCAGATACGCAGTATTTT. This sequence encodes CSLGFGVPDTQYF.